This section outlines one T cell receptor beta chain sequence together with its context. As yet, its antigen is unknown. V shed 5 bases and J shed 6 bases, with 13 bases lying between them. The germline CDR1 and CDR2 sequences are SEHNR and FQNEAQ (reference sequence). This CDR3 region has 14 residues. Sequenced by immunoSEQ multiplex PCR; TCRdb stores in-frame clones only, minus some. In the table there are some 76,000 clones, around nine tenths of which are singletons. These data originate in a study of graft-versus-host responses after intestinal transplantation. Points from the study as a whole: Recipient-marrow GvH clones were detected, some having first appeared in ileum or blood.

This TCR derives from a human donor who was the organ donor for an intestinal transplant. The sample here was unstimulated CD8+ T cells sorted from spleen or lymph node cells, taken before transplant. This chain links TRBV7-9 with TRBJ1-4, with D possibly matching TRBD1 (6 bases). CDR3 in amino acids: CASSPTGRDEKLFF. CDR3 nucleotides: TGTGCCAGCAGCCCTACAGGGAGAGATGAAAAACTGTTTTTT. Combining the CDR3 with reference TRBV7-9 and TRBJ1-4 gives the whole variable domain DTGVSQNPRHKITKRGQNVTFRCDPISEHNRLYWYRQTLGQGPEFLTYFQNEAQLEKSRLLSDRFSAERPKGSFSTLEIQRTEQGDSAMYLCASSPTGRDEKLFFGSGTQLSVL.